This T cell receptor (beta chain) was sequenced for a study of T cells in Graves' hyperthyroidism and ophthalmopathy. It was RNA transcripts that yielded the amplified TCR beta CDR3 regions. Carried out on the TCR CDR3, a first-round RT-PCR used the HTBI primer set. Each CDR3 protein is one row after TCRdb ran MiXCR on the multiplex PCR reads. Among 350,000 to 400,000 distinct CDR3 sequences, approximately 18% were seen once, and the ten largest hold over 35%. This clonotype has a handful of counts. This CDR3 contains 16 residues. Deletions cut 1 base from V and 3 bases from J, with 16 bases between. The germline CDR1 and CDR2 sequences are SGHRS and YFSETQ.

The clonotype was recovered from a man between 18 and 29 years old with Graves' ophthalmopathy. The V gene is TRBV5-1, the J gene TRBJ2-5, with D unclear. Sequencing used blood. The CDR3 reads CASSLFVGQLEETQYF. The CDR3 DNA reads TGCGCCAGCAGCTTGTTCGTCGGGCAGTTGGAAGAGACCCAGTACTTC.